The 20 T cell receptor beta chains below all came from one sample that was sequenced in a study of T-cell reconstitution after alpha-beta-depleted transplantation in children (dated by TCRdb to the mid-2010s). The method was PCR. Instrument on record: Illumina HiSeq 2500. TCR library preparation used molecular barcoding, with unique molecular identifiers applied to normalize quantification of the TCRbeta repertoire. TCRdb reran the public reads through fastp at Q25 and MiXCR, keeping productive beta chains. Entries that share a CDR3 protein sequence are merged under the most common genes and DNA. Recorded for this sample are about 830,000 distinct CDR3 sequences; 15% to 20% of them occurred a single time. Under 6% of the sample is in the top ten clones. In light of the paper, this sample's treatment or condition label describes: allogeneic hematopoietic cell transplantation with graft depleted of TCRalphabeta T cells and CD19 B cells.

Material: PBMCs, mostly from graft donor cells, obtained 360 days after TCRalphabeta/CD19-depleted stem cell transplant. Receptor source: a male patient between 10 and 17 years old who had a stem cell transplant for acute lymphoblastic leukemia, so the T cells may come from the graft donor.

This clonotype was found a few times. The chain links TRBV7-9 to TRBJ2-1, with 9 bases lining up with TRBD1. CDR3 length: 15 residues. V gave up 5 bases and J gave up 5 bases; unmatched junction bases: 7. Germline CDR1 is SEHNR and CDR2 is FQNEAQ (reference sequence). The CDR3 nucleotides read TGTGCCAGCAGCAACGGACAGGGGCAAGACAATGAGCAGTTCTTC. Amino acids: CASSNGQGQDNEQFF.

The genes are TRBV14 and TRBJ2-1, with D unresolved. This CDR3 contains 12 residues. Trimming removed 4 bases from V and 8 bases from J, with 9 bases in between. Germline values: CDR1 SGHDN, CDR2 FVKESK. The CDR3, as DNA: TGTGCCAGCAGCCCCCTCAACGATGAGCAGTTCTTC. Amino acids: CASSPLNDEQFF.

The table lists this clonotype with a few counts. The chain combines TRBV12-3 or TRBV12-4 with TRBJ2-5; 11 nucleotides line up with TRBD2. This CDR3 spans 18 amino acids. The V gene end was trimmed by 0 bases and the J gene end by 5 bases; junction bases not matched to a gene: 11. Written as DNA, the CDR3 is TGTGCCAGCAGTTTAGCGGGTGCACTAGCGGGAGTCAGGGAGACCCAGTACTTC. This encodes CASSLAGALAGVRETQYF.

This clonotype was counted between two and nine times. This chain links TRBV6-2 or TRBV6-3 with TRBJ1-5; possibly TRBD1 for D (6 bases). CDR3 size: 17 residues. V shed 0 bases and J shed 3 bases, with 15 bases lying between them. The germline CDR1 and CDR2 sequences are MNHEY and SVGEGT. CDR3 DNA sequence: TGTGCCAGCAGTTACTCGAGGTCAGGGGTGGCCAATCAGCCCCAGCATTTT. Its protein is CASSYSRSGVANQPQHF.

This clonotype was seen only a few times. This chain connects TRBV4-1 to TRBJ2-1, with D perhaps matching TRBD1 or TRBD2 (5 bases each). The germline V gene has CDR1 MGHRA and CDR2 YSYEKL. V was trimmed by 4 bases and J by 0 bases, leaving 13 bases between them. The CDR3 loop spans 16 amino acids. The chain's CDR3 is CASSRGSGSSYNEQFF. The CDR3 region has the DNA TGCGCCAGCAGCCGGGGTTCAGGGAGCTCCTACAATGAGCAGTTCTTC.

CDR3 DNA sequence: TGCAGTGCTAGACTGGTGCGGGACAGGCAGCAAGAGACCCAGTACTTC. Protein sequence: CSARLVRDRQQETQYF. V gene TRBV20-1 combines with J gene TRBJ2-5; 8 bases match TRBD1. V lost 2 bases, J lost 2 bases, and 10 bases stayed unmatched. The CDR3 has 16 amino acids. From germline, CDR1 is DFQATT and CDR2 SNEGSKA (reference sequence).

The chain links TRBV4-1 to TRBJ2-7, with 13 bases lining up with TRBD2. J was trimmed by 7 bases and V by 0 bases; bases with no gene match: 9. Germline values: CDR1 MGHRA, CDR2 YSYEKL. The CDR3 covers 17 residues. The CDR3 sequence is CASSQEALAGGKREQYF. The DNA for the CDR3 is TGCGCCAGCAGCCAAGAGGCACTAGCGGGAGGGAAGAGGGAGCAGTACTTC.

This clonotype was picked up a small number of times. V gene TRBV12-3 or TRBV12-4 combines with J gene TRBJ2-7; 9 nucleotides line up with TRBD1. The length of the CDR3 is 16 residues. J lost 1 base, V lost 6 bases, and 10 bases had no gene match. The CDR3 DNA sequence: TGTGCCAGCAGCCCCACAGGGGGCGGGGGTTCCTACGAGCAGTACTTC. Its translation is CASSPTGGGGSYEQYF.

The table lists this clonotype with a few counts. The rearrangement joins TRBV11-2 to TRBJ2-1; 7 bases match TRBD1. The CDR3 loop spans 16 amino acids. From germline, CDR1 is SGHAT and CDR2 FQNNGV. V shed 4 bases and J 3 bases; nucleotides not matched to a gene: 9. The CDR3 protein is CASSSTAGTDYNEQFF. CDR3 sequence (DNA): TGTGCCAGCAGCTCAACAGCCGGGACAGACTACAATGAGCAGTTCTTC.

This clonotype was seen a few times. The J gene is TRBJ2-3, the V gene TRBV9; possible D gene TRBD2, 6 bases. The germline CDR1 and CDR2 sequences are SGDLS and YYNGEE. Deletions cut 0 bases from V and 4 bases from J, with 15 bases between. The CDR3 has 16 residues. CDR3 sequence: CASSVGPGEGADTQYF. CDR3 nucleotides: TGTGCCAGCAGCGTAGGACCGGGAGAAGGGGCAGATACGCAGTATTTT.

This clonotype came up a few times. The CDR3 nucleotides are TGTGCCAGCAGCTTAGCGACAGAACACAATCAGCCCCAGCATTTT. It specifies CASSLATEHNQPQHF. The V and J genes are TRBV7-2 and TRBJ1-5, with a tentative D call TRBD1 (5 bases). V dropped 0 bases and J dropped 3 bases, with 9 bases sitting between them. CDR1 is SGHTA and CDR2 is FQGNSA in the germline V gene. This CDR3 region has 15 residues.

V is TRBV10-3 and J is TRBJ2-7; D not resolved. The CDR3 extends over 15 amino acids. CDR1 is ENHRY, CDR2 SYGVKD, per germline. The V end was cut by 0 bases, the J end by 0 bases, with 9 bases between. The CDR3 reads CAISESEVLSYEQYF. CDR3 coding DNA: TGTGCCATCAGTGAGTCTGAGGTTCTCTCCTACGAGCAGTACTTC.

This clonotype has a single count. The missing conserved phenylalanine or tryptophan at the end of this CDR3 makes a read error likely. The chain couples TRBV5-1 to TRBJ2-1; no reliable D call. Germline CDR1 SGHRS, CDR2 YFSETQ. CDR3 length equals 9 residues. Deletions cut 4 bases from V and 10 bases from J, with 3 bases between. Written as DNA, the CDR3 is TGCGCCAGCAGCCCAGAGCAGTTCTGC. It specifies CASSPEQFC.

This clonotype was detected a few times. The V and J genes are TRBV11-2 and TRBJ2-3; D is perhaps TRBD1 (5 bases). Trimming left V 3 bases short and J 7 bases short, with 20 bases between. The length of the CDR3 is 16 residues. From germline, CDR1 is SGHAT and CDR2 FQNNGV. This CDR3 reads CASSFRGQGVSNTQYF. The CDR3 DNA sequence: TGTGCCAGCAGCTTTAGGGGTCAGGGTGTTTCGAATACGCAGTATTTT. The full variable domain, in which reference TRBV11-2 and TRBJ2-3 provide the parts outside the CDR3, is EAGVAQSPRYKIIEKRQSVAFWCNPISGHATLYWYQQILGQGPKLLIQFQNNGVVDDSQLPKDRFSAERLKGVDSTLKIQPAKLEDSAVYLCASSFRGQGVSNTQYFGPGTRLTVL.

This clonotype was recorded at least ten times. V is TRBV6-5 and J is TRBJ2-3; perhaps TRBD1 as D (5 bases). Germline V lookup: CDR1 MNHEY, CDR2 SVGAGI. The V end was cut by 4 bases, the J end by 2 bases, with 16 bases between. The CDR3 totals 16 residues. The CDR3 nucleotides read TGTGCCAGCAGTTTCCCTCCGGACAAGTTCACAGATACGCAGTATTTT. Amino acid sequence: CASSFPPDKFTDTQYF.

J is TRBJ2-5 and V is TRBV27; D uncertain. Germline CDR1 MNHEY, CDR2 SMNVEV (reference sequence). CDR3 length: 12 residues. Trimming removed 8 bases from V and 2 bases from J, with 9 bases in between. CDR3 in amino acids: CASGWSQETQYF. CDR3 sequence (DNA): TGTGCCAGCGGGTGGAGTCAAGAGACCCAGTACTTC.

The genes are TRBV20-1 and TRBJ2-3; no clear D gene. There are 14 residues in the CDR3. The V end was cut by 2 bases, the J end by 4 bases, with 13 bases between. Germline V lookup: CDR1 DFQATT, CDR2 SNEGSKA (reference sequence). CDR3 DNA: TGCAGTGCTAGAAAATACGACGGCGCAGATACGCAGTATTTT. This translates into CSARKYDGADTQYF.

This clonotype has only a few counts. The chain employs TRBV20-1 and TRBJ2-7; 7 bases map to TRBD1. Germline CDR1 reads DFQATT; CDR2 reads SNEGSKA (reference sequence). The CDR3 has 15 amino acids. V lost 2 bases and J lost 4; bases outside the gene matches: 11. CDR3 in amino acids: CSARPGQVSTYEQYF. The CDR3 DNA reads as TGCAGTGCTAGACCCGGACAGGTTTCTACTTACGAGCAGTACTTC.

This clonotype was counted ten times or more. The V gene is TRBV5-1, the J gene TRBJ2-1; unclear D gene. Germline V gives CDR1 SGHRS, CDR2 YFSETQ. V gave up 0 bases and J gave up 3 bases, with 4 bases separating them. This CDR3 spans 13 amino acids. CDR3 in DNA: TGCGCCAGCAGCTTGGACAGCTACAATGAGCAGTTCTTC. The encoded protein is CASSLDSYNEQFF.

V and J are TRBV19 and TRBJ2-7; TRBD1 aligns across 10 bases. Germline values: CDR1 LNHDA, CDR2 SQIVND (reference sequence). CDR3 length equals 15 residues. After removal of 5 bases from V and 3 bases from J, the junction contained 7 bases not matched to a gene. The chain's CDR3 is CASSPGTGALYEQYF. The CDR3 DNA reads as TGTGCCAGTAGTCCCGGGACAGGGGCCCTCTACGAGCAGTACTTC.